The 14 T cell receptor beta chains below come from one sample, sequenced in a study of neurological immune-mediated disorders (dated by TCRdb to between 2018 and 2021). Library prep was done by 5' RACE. TCRdb shows the sequencer as Illumina HiSeq 2500. TCRdb reran the public reads through fastp at Q25 and MiXCR, keeping productive beta chains. Duplicate CDR3 protein sequences are folded into a single record with the most common DNA and genes. Here the sample has around 50,000 distinct CDR3 sequences; about 15% occur a single time. Jointly, the top ten make up about 4.7% of the sample. Sequencing was performed on PBMCs. All receptors come from a man aged 55 to 70 in good health.

The table lists this clonotype with many counts. The chain employs TRBV7-2 and TRBJ2-2; possibly TRBD2 for D (6 bases). There are 15 residues in the CDR3. Deletions cut 2 bases from V and 5 bases from J, with 12 bases between. CDR1 is SGHTA and CDR2 is FQGNSA in the germline V gene. The CDR3 DNA follows: TGTGCCAGCAGCTTAAGTCCGGGAGTGACCGGGGAGCTGTTTTTT. This codes for CASSLSPGVTGELFF.

This clonotype was counted at least ten times. The gene calls are TRBV7-6 and TRBJ2-1, with D possibly being TRBD1 (5 bases). The CDR3 has 16 amino acids. CDR1 is SGHVS and CDR2 is FNYEAQ in the germline V gene. Deletions cut 4 bases from V and 5 bases from J, with 18 bases between. CDR3 in DNA: TGTGCCAGCAGCTCTCCGTATAAAGCAGGGCACAATGAGCAGTTCTTC. This translates into CASSSPYKAGHNEQFF.

This clonotype showed up many times. This CDR3 is CASSVIAGESDTQYF. CDR3 nucleotide sequence: TGTGCCAGCAGCGTAATAGCGGGAGAGTCAGATACGCAGTATTTT. The chain carries TRBV9 and TRBJ2-3, with TRBD2 matching over 9 bases. With 1 base clipped from V and 4 bases from J, the junction kept 4 bases outside the gene matches. This CDR3 is built from 15 residues. CDR1 is SGDLS, CDR2 YYNGEE, per germline.

This clonotype was recorded many times. CDR3 DNA sequence: TGTGCCATCGGGGGTAGTAGGGGAGAAACTGAAGCTTTCTTT. Amino acid sequence: CAIGGSRGETEAFF. The gene calls are TRBV10-3 and TRBJ1-1; D is possibly TRBD1 (5 bases). The V gene lost 8 bases and the J gene lost 5 bases, with 18 bases spanning the gap. The CDR3 covers 14 residues. CDR1 is ENHRY, CDR2 SYGVKD, per germline.

This clonotype was counted at least ten times. The chain links TRBV7-2 to TRBJ2-7; 10 bases are a match to TRBD1. After removal of 7 bases from V and 3 bases from J, the junction contained 18 bases not matched to a gene. CDR1 SGHTA and CDR2 FQGNSA come from the germline V gene. The CDR3 is made up of 18 amino acids. The DNA of the CDR3 is TGTGCCAGCACCACCCTACCGACAGGGGGCCGGACGGACTACGAGCAGTACTTC. It specifies CASTTLPTGGRTDYEQYF.

The chain carries TRBV27 and TRBJ1-1; D ambiguous. The V and J ends lost 8 bases and 2 bases respectively, with 12 bases between them. Germline V lookup: CDR1 MNHEY, CDR2 SMNVEV (reference sequence). The CDR3 extends over 13 amino acids. The DNA for the CDR3 is TGTGCCAGCTCCATAAGCATAAACACTGAAGCTTTCTTT. Translated, it gives CASSISINTEAFF.

There are many counts of this clonotype. This chain connects TRBV10-3 to TRBJ2-1; D not certain. Trimming took 2 bases from V and 8 from J, leaving 4 bases between them. The CDR3 is 11 residues long. Germline CDR1 ENHRY, CDR2 SYGVKD. The CDR3 nucleotides are TGTGCCATCAGTGAGAAGCATGAGCAGTTCTTC. This translates into CAISEKHEQFF.

The table lists this clonotype with many counts. V gene TRBV20-1 combines with J gene TRBJ2-5; the D gene is possibly TRBD2 (5 bases). The CDR3 contains 15 residues. Trimming took off 3 bases at V and 0 bases at J, with 14 bases between the two ends. Germline CDR1 and CDR2: DFQATT and SNEGSKA (reference sequence). The DNA of the CDR3 is TGCAGTGCTAGTGGTGGAGCCGGGGACCAAGAGACCCAGTACTTC. Its protein product is CSASGGAGDQETQYF.

This clonotype was counted ten times or more. V is TRBV28 and J is TRBJ2-7; 8 nucleotides align to TRBD2. After removal of 4 bases from V and 9 bases from J, the junction contained 11 bases not matched to a gene. Germline values: CDR1 MDHEN, CDR2 SYDVKM. The CDR3 has 14 amino acids. The CDR3: CASSSLADTLGQYF. Written as DNA, the CDR3 is TGTGCCAGCAGTTCACTAGCGGATACACTCGGGCAGTACTTC. The full variable domain, with the rest looked up from reference TRBV28 and TRBJ2-7, is DVKVTQSSRYLVKRTGEKVFLECVQDMDHENMFWYRQDPGLGLRLIYFSYDVKMKEKGDIPEGYSVSREKKERFSLILESASTNQTSMYLCASSSLADTLGQYFGPGTRLTVT.

This clonotype was observed at least ten times. The chain joins TRBV15 to TRBJ2-5; D is ambiguous. The CDR3 is 14 amino acids. With 0 bases removed from V and 1 base from J, the gap between germline ends came to 6 bases. Germline V gene sequence: CDR1 LNHNV, CDR2 YYDKDF (reference sequence). The chain's CDR3 is CATSREMLQETQYF. Here the CDR3 DNA reads TGTGCCACCAGCAGAGAGATGCTCCAAGAGACCCAGTACTTC.

This clonotype was observed many times. The rearrangement joins TRBV7-2 to TRBJ1-1, with D unresolved. V was cut by 4 bases and J by 0 bases, with 6 bases left in between. The CDR3 spans 13 residues. Per germline, CDR1 SGHTA and CDR2 FQGNSA. This CDR3 is CASSYQLNTEAFF. In DNA, the CDR3 is TGTGCCAGCAGCTATCAGCTGAACACTGAAGCTTTCTTT. The variable domain in full, completed from reference TRBV7-2 and TRBJ1-1, reads GAGVSQSPSNKVTEKGKDVELRCDPISGHTALYWYRQSLGQGLEFLIYFQGNSAPDKSGLPSDRFSAERTGGSVSTLTIQRTQQEDSAVYLCASSYQLNTEAFFGQGTRLTVV.

The rearrangement joins TRBV5-4 to TRBJ2-3; 8 nucleotides match TRBD1. After removal of 4 bases from V and 1 base from J, the junction contained 8 bases not matched to a gene. Germline CDR1 is SGHNT and CDR2 is YYREEE (reference sequence). This CDR3 region has 16 residues. CDR3 bases: TGTGCCAGCAGCCCGGACAGGGTTAGGGGCACAGATACGCAGTATTTT. Its protein product is CASSPDRVRGTDTQYF.

This clonotype came up many times. V is TRBV7-2 and J is TRBJ1-4, with TRBD1 matching 7 bases. The germline V gene encodes CDR1 SGHTA and CDR2 FQGNSA. V was clipped by 5 bases and J by 6 bases; unmatched bases: 6. CDR3 size: 14 residues. The CDR3 DNA reads as TGTGCCAGCAGCCTCGGAGGGGGCGATGAAAAACTGTTTTTT. Protein product: CASSLGGGDEKLFF.

Many counts were recorded for this clonotype. This chain joins TRBV10-2 and TRBJ2-1; no clear D. Trimming removed 6 bases from V and 4 bases from J, with 7 bases in between. From germline, CDR1 is WSHSY and CDR2 SAAADI. The CDR3 runs to 12 residues. The CDR3 here is CASRTPYNEQFF. Here the CDR3 DNA reads TGCGCCAGCAGGACACCGTACAATGAGCAGTTCTTC.